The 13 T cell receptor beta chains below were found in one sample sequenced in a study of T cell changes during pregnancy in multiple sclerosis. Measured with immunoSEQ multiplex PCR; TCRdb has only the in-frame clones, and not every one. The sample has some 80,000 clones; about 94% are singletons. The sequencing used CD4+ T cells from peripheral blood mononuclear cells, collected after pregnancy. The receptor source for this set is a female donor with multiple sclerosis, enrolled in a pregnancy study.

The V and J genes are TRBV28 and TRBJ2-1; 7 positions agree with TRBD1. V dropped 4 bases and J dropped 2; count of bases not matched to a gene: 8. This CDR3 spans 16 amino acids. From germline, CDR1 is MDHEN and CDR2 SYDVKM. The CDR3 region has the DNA TGTGCCAGCAGTTCCCATGACAGGGTCCCCTACAATGAGCAGTTCTTC. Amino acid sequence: CASSSHDRVPYNEQFF. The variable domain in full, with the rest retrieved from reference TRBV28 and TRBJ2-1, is DVKVTQSSRYLVKRTGEKVFLECVQDMDHENMFWYRQDPGLGLRLIYFSYDVKMKEKGDIPEGYSVSREKKERFSLILESASTNQTSMYLCASSSHDRVPYNEQFFGPGTRLTVL.

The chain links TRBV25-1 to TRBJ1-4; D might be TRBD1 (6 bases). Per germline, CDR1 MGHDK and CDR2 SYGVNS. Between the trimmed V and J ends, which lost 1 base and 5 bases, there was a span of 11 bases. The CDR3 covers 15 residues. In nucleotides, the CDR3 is TGTGCCAGCAGTGAATGGGGGCAGGGGAATGAAAAACTGTTTTTT. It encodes CASSEWGQGNEKLFF.

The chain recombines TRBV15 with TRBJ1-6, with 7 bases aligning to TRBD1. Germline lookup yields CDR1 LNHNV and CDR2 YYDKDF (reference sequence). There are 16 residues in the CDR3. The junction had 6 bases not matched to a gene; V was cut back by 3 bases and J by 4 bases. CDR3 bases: TGTGCCACCAGCAGCCAAGGGGGCTCTTATAATTCACCCCTCCACTTT. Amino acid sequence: CATSSQGGSYNSPLHF.

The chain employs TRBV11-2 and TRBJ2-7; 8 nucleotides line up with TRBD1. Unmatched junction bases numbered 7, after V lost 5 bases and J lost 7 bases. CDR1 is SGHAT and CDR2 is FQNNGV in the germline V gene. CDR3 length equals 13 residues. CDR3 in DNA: TGTGCCAGCAGCCCCAGGGGGCCGGGGGAGCAGTACTTC. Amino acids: CASSPRGPGEQYF.

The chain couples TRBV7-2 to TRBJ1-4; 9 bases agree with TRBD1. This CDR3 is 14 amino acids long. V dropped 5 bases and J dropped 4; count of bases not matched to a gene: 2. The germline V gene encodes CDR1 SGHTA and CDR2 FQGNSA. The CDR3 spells CASSPDRGNEKLFF. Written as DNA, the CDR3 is TGTGCCAGCAGCCCGGACAGGGGTAATGAAAAACTGTTTTTT.

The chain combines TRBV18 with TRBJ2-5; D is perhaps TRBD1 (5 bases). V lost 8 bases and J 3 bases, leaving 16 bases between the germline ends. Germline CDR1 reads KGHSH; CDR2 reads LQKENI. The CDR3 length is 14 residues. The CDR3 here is CASPPQGLEETQYF. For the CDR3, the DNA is TGTGCCAGCCCCCCCCAGGGATTAGAAGAGACCCAGTACTTC.

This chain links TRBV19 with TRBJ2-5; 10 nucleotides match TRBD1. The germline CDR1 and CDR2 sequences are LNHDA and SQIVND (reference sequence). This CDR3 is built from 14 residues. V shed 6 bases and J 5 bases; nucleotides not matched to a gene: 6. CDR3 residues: CASRQTGGRETQYF. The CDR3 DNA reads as TGTGCCAGTAGGCAGACAGGGGGCCGGGAGACCCAGTACTTC.

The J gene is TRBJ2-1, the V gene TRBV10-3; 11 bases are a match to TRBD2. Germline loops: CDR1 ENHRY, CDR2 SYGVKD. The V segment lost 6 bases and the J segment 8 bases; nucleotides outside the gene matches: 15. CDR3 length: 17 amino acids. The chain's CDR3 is CAIREGALAGALDEQFF. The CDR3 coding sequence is TGTGCCATCAGGGAGGGAGCACTAGCGGGAGCTTTGGATGAGCAGTTCTTC.

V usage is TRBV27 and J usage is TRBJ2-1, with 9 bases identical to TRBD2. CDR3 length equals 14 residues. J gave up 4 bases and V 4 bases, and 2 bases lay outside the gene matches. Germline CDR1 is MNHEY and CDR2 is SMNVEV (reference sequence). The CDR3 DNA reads TGTGCCAGCAGTTACACTAGCGGGTACAATGAGCAGTTCTTC. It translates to CASSYTSGYNEQFF.

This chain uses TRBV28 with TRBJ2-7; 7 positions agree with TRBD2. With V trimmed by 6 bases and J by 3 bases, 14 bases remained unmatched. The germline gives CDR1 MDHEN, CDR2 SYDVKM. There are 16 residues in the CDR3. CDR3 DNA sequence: TGTGCCAGCAGCCGCCCCCGGGAGGCCCTAAACTACGAGCAGTACTTC. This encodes CASSRPREALNYEQYF.

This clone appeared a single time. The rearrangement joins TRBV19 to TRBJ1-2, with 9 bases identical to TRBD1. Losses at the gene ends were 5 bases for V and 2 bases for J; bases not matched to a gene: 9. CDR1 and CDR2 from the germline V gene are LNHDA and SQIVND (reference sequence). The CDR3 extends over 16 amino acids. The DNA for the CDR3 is TGTGCCAGTAGTTCAGACAGGGGGGCGCGGAACTATGGCTACACCTTC. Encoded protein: CASSSDRGARNYGYTF.

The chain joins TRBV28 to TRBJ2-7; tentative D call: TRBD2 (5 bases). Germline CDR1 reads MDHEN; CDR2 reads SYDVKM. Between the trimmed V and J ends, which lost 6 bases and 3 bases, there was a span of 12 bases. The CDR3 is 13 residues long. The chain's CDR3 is CASSPPGYYEQYF. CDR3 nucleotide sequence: TGTGCCAGCAGCCCGCCGGGGTACTACGAGCAGTACTTC.

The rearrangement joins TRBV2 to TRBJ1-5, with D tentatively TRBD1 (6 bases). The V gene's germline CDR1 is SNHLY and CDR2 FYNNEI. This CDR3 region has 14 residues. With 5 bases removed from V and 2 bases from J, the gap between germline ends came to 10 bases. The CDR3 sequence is CASSQDSGNQPQHF. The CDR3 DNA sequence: TGTGCCAGCAGTCAGGACAGCGGCAATCAGCCCCAGCATTTT. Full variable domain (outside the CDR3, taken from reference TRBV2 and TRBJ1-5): EPEVTQTPSHQVTQMGQEVILRCVPISNHLYFYWYRQILGQKVEFLVSFYNNEISEKSEIFDDQFSVERPDGSNFTLKIRSTKLEDSAMYFCASSQDSGNQPQHFGDGTRLSIL.